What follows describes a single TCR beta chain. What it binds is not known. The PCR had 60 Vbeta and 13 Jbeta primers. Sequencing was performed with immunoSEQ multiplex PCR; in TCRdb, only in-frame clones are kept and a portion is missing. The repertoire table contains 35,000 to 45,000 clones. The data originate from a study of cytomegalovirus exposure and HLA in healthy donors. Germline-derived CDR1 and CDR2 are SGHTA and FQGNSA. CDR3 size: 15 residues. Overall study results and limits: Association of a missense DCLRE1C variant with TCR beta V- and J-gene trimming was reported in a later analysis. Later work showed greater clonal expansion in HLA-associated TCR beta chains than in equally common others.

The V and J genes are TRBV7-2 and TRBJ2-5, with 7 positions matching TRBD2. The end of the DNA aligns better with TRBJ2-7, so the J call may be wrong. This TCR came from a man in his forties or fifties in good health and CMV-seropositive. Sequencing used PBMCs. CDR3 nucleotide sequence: TGTGCCAGCAGCTTTCGACTAGCCGGAGCCTACGAGCAGTACTTC. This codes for CASSFRLAGAYEQYF.